This paragraph reports one TCR beta chain. The data originate from a study of blood T cell repertoires in COVID-19. Study context: The origin of the acute and convalescent COVID-19 samples was the United States, Italy and Spain. T cells, B-cell-depleted T cells, or PBMCs provided the cDNA or gDNA that served as material.

As processed by the authors: Nucleated cell counts were estimated from reference gene primer amplification. Clones were read by immunoSEQ multiplex PCR, and TCRdb kept only the in-frame ones, dropping some. D and trimming were read from the DNA, whereas the V and J calls and clone size are those reported in that table. The top ten clones hold about 6.7% of a sample with nearly 350,000 clones, around nine tenths of them seen once. Germline CDR1 is SGHDN and CDR2 is FVKESK. Trimming cost V 6 bases and J 8 bases, with 16 bases left between them. This CDR3 comprises 13 residues. The rearrangement links TRBV14 to TRBJ1-2; tentatively, D is TRBD1 (5 bases). Sample: peripheral blood. The sequence came from a woman in her 70s with COVID-19, enrolled during active disease. In nucleotides, the CDR3 is TGTGCCAGCAGGGACACAGTCTATAACGGCTACACCTTC. It encodes CASRDTVYNGYTF.